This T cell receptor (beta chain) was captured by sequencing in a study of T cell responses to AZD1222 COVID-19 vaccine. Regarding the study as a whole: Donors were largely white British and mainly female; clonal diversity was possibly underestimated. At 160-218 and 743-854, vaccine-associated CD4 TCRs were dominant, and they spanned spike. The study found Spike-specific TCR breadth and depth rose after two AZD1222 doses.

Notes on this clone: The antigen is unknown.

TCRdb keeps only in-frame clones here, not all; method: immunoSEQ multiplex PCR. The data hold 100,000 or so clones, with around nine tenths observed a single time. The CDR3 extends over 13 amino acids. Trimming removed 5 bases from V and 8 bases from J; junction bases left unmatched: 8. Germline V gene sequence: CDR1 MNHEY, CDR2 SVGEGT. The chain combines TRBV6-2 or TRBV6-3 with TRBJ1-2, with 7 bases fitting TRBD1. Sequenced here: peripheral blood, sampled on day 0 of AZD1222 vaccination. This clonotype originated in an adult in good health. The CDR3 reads CASSTSRQGGYTF. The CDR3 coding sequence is TGTGCCAGCAGTACCTCTAGACAGGGAGGCTACACCTTC.